This T cell receptor beta chain emerged from a study of post-analysis software for immune sequencing data. For the study at large: The disease courses spanned relapsing-remitting, secondary progressive and progressive-relapsing forms of multiple sclerosis. Study-level results: Normalized Chao1 diversity in multiple sclerosis patients fell significantly below that of controls. F-measure co-clustering was strong for batch-matched samples. Patients showed TRBV5-6, TRBV5-1 and TRBV20-1 among roughly 5 TRBV segments more frequent than in controls.

About this clonotype itself: Its antigen is undetermined.

The length of the CDR3 is 13 residues. V dropped 8 bases and J dropped 6 bases, with 17 bases sitting between them. Germline assignment: CDR1 SGHTA and CDR2 FQGNSA. cDNA libraries for TCR beta contained unique molecular identifiers. With roughly 0.85 to 11 million T cells as the source, a few hundred thousand cDNA molecules resulted. Via MiXCR, TCRdb re-called the PCR reads, giving one row per CDR3 protein. This table holds hundreds of thousands of distinct CDR3 sequences, approximately 30% found once. The sample comprised blood. The gene calls are TRBV7-2 and TRBJ2-7; maybe TRBD2 (6 bases). This clonotype was sampled from a girl under 18 with multiple sclerosis. This chain's CDR3 is CASRLVVGGEQYF. The DNA of the CDR3 is TGTGCCAGCCGGCTTGTAGTGGGGGGCGAGCAGTACTTC.